The 27 T cell receptor beta chains below all came from one sample that was sequenced in a study of T-cell memory formation after mild COVID-19. TCRdb re-derived calls from the 5' RACE reads in MiXCR, one entry per CDR3 protein. In the table there are 250,000 to 300,000 distinct CDR3 sequences, 15% to 20% of which are singletons. Sequencing used PBMCs or a T cell subset sorted from them (not recorded which). The receptors here all came from a man aged 18 to 35 who had mild COVID-19 (a few samples of this study predate the infection). Cell type and time point are not known.

This clonotype was found a few times. V is TRBV6-5 and J is TRBJ1-5; 8 bases line up with TRBD1. The ends lost 6 bases at V and 3 bases at J; junction bases unmatched: 4. The CDR3 is 14 amino acids. CDR1 MNHEY and CDR2 SVGAGI come from the germline V gene. The CDR3 bases are TGTGCCAGCAGGGGCAGGGGGCCCAATCAGCCCCAGCATTTT. Its translation is CASRGRGPNQPQHF.

The chain is built from TRBV7-8 and TRBJ2-5; 8 bases are shared with TRBD1. The ends lost 7 bases at V and 2 bases at J; junction bases unmatched: 9. Germline CDR1 reads SGHVS; CDR2 reads FQNEAQ. There are 15 residues in the CDR3. The CDR3 sequence: CASTQTRTGQETQYF. CDR3 nucleotide sequence: TGTGCCAGCACCCAAACCCGGACAGGGCAAGAGACCCAGTACTTC. Complete variable domain (other parts from reference TRBV7-8 and TRBJ2-5): GAGVSQSPRYKVAKRGQDVALRCDPISGHVSLFWYQQALGQGPEFLTYFQNEAQLDKSGLPSDRFFAERPEGSVSTLKIQRTQQEDSAVYLCASTQTRTGQETQYFGPGTRLLVL.

The CDR3 region has the DNA TGTGCCAGTAGTATAGTGTGGACAGGGCGCAATCAGCCCCAGCATTTT. This codes for CASSIVWTGRNQPQHF. V is TRBV19 and J is TRBJ1-5; 8 nucleotides line up with TRBD1. The germline gives CDR1 LNHDA, CDR2 SQIVND (reference sequence). This CDR3 comprises 16 residues. V lost 1 base and J lost 2; bases outside the gene matches: 4.

The chain's CDR3 is CASSFEPGIFYEQYF. The CDR3 DNA reads as TGTGCCAGCAGTTTTGAGCCAGGGATCTTTTACGAGCAGTACTTC. V gene TRBV12-3 or TRBV12-4 combines with J gene TRBJ2-7; weak D call: TRBD1 (5 bases). V lost 3 bases and J lost 4, with 16 bases in between. The length of the CDR3 is 15 residues.

This sequence joins TRBV28 and TRBJ2-7; D is possibly TRBD2 (5 bases). Germline loops: CDR1 MDHEN, CDR2 SYDVKM. The CDR3 loop spans 16 amino acids. V dropped 8 bases and J dropped 0 bases, with 20 bases sitting between them. The CDR3 DNA reads TGTGCCAGCGCCCCCCCGACGGGGTCAAGCTCCTACGAGCAGTACTTC. It specifies CASAPPTGSSSYEQYF.

The V and J genes are TRBV20-1 and TRBJ2-3, with 8 bases aligning to TRBD2. The junction had 6 bases not matched to a gene; V was cut back by 1 base and J by 6 bases. The CDR3 contains 14 residues. CDR1 is DFQATT, CDR2 SNEGSKA, per germline (reference sequence). The CDR3 spells CSARVASGGDTQYF. CDR3 DNA sequence: TGCAGTGCTAGAGTCGCCAGCGGGGGTGATACGCAGTATTTT.

This clonotype was found a few times. CDR3 in amino acids: CASSRGAGTGANVLTF. CDR3 sequence (DNA): TGTGCCAGCAGCCGCGGGGCCGGTACAGGGGCCAACGTCCTGACTTTC. V is TRBV7-9 and J is TRBJ2-6, with D perhaps matching TRBD2 (6 bases). The CDR3 is 16 residues long. Germline CDR1 and CDR2: SEHNR and FQNEAQ (reference sequence). V lost 5 bases and J lost 4, with 15 bases in between.

This sequence joins TRBV12-3 or TRBV12-4 and TRBJ1-6; D is uncertain. V lost 7 bases and J lost 9, with 10 bases in between. The CDR3 is 12 amino acids. This chain's CDR3 is CASNRVGSPLHF. DNA of the CDR3: TGTGCCAGCAATCGGGTTGGTTCACCCCTCCACTTT.

This clonotype was detected only a few times. The V call is TRBV12-3 or TRBV12-4, the J call TRBJ1-2; D is perhaps TRBD1 (6 bases). The CDR3 spans 14 residues. V shed 6 bases and J shed 3 bases, with 14 bases lying between them. The chain's CDR3 is CASRQDSRHYGYTF. The CDR3 DNA reads TGTGCCAGCAGGCAGGACAGCCGACACTATGGCTACACCTTC.

The chain employs TRBV6-5 and TRBJ1-1, with TRBD1 identical over 10 bases. V gave up 3 bases and J gave up 6 bases; unmatched junction bases: 7. CDR3 size: 15 residues. Germline loops: CDR1 MNHEY, CDR2 SVGAGI. DNA for the CDR3: TGTGCCAGCAGTTATTCCAGGACAGGGGGAGCTGAAGCTTTCTTT. Its protein product is CASSYSRTGGAEAFF.

There are a few counts of this clonotype. This sequence joins TRBV7-6 and TRBJ2-2, with D uncertain. There are 17 residues in the CDR3. V was trimmed by 2 bases and J by 1 base, leaving 14 bases between them. CDR1 is SGHVS, CDR2 FNYEAQ, per germline. The CDR3 sequence: CASSLNMPLENTGELFF. Here the CDR3 DNA reads TGTGCCAGCAGCTTAAACATGCCTCTTGAGAACACCGGGGAGCTGTTTTTT.

This clonotype was found many times. In nucleotides, the CDR3 is TGCGCCAGCAGCGGACACGCCGGACCCCGACGGACTGAAGCTTTCTTT. The encoded protein is CASSGHAGPRRTEAFF. The chain recombines TRBV4-1 with TRBJ1-1; maybe TRBD1 (5 bases). Germline V lookup: CDR1 MGHRA, CDR2 YSYEKL. The CDR3 consists of 16 residues. V lost 5 bases to trimming and J lost 5 bases, with 21 bases between them.

This clonotype was detected a few times. This CDR3 reads CASSLAQQGNTGELFF. CDR3 DNA: TGCGCCAGCAGCTTGGCCCAGCAGGGGAACACCGGGGAGCTGTTTTTT. The rearrangement links TRBV5-1 to TRBJ2-2, with a possible D match to TRBD1 (5 bases). The CDR3 covers 16 residues. Germline V gene data show CDR1 as SGHRS and CDR2 as YFSETQ. V was shortened by 0 bases and J by 1 base, with 10 bases between the two germline ends.

The table lists this clonotype with many counts. The CDR3 spells CASSLIRGAHEQYF. The CDR3 bases are TGTGCCAGCAGTTTAATCAGGGGAGCTCATGAGCAGTACTTC. The chain employs TRBV27 and TRBJ2-7; D may be TRBD1 (6 bases). Per the germline V gene, CDR1 is MNHEY and CDR2 is SMNVEV (reference sequence). This CDR3 has 14 residues. The germline V and J ends were trimmed by 2 bases and 7 bases, with 15 bases remaining between them.

The chain combines TRBV6-5 with TRBJ1-4; D might be TRBD1 (5 bases). Germline V CDR1 and CDR2: MNHEY, SVGAGI. The CDR3 sequence is 14 residues long. Deletions cut 5 bases from V and 0 bases from J, with 7 bases between. Here the CDR3 reads CASSPTATNEKLFF. CDR3 DNA sequence: TGTGCCAGCAGTCCGACAGCAACTAATGAAAAACTGTTTTTT.

This clonotype was recorded a few times. The chain links TRBV6-2 or TRBV6-3 to TRBJ2-7, with D unclear. The V and J ends lost 10 bases and 0 bases respectively, with 13 bases between them. From germline, CDR1 is MNHEY and CDR2 SVGEGT. CDR3 length: 13 amino acids. The CDR3 bases are TGTGCCACCCTGGAATGGGGCTCCTACGAGCAGTACGTC. It encodes CATLEWGSYEQYV.

This chain connects TRBV20-1 to TRBJ2-2; tentative D call: TRBD1 (5 bases). The CDR3 loop spans 12 amino acids. V was pared by 2 bases and J by 5 bases, with 6 bases between. Germline values: CDR1 DFQATT, CDR2 SNEGSKA (reference sequence). CDR3 region: CSARQGTGELFF. CDR3 DNA: TGCAGTGCTAGACAGGGTACCGGGGAGCTGTTTTTT.

This clonotype was seen a few times. The rearrangement links TRBV6-6 to TRBJ2-7; weak D call: TRBD2 (6 bases). This CDR3 is 14 amino acids long. Germline loops: CDR1 MNHNY, CDR2 SVGAGI (reference sequence). V lost 5 bases to trimming and J lost 4 bases, with 15 bases between them. The CDR3 DNA reads as TGTGCCAGCAGTACAAACGCGGGGATTTACGAGCAGTACGTC. It encodes CASSTNAGIYEQYV.

The chain has TRBV10-3 and TRBJ2-2; 7 nucleotides line up with TRBD1. Germline CDR1 and CDR2: ENHRY and SYGVKD. The CDR3 sequence is 14 residues long. The V and J ends lost 8 bases and 7 bases, in that order; junction bases with no gene match: 10. CDR3: CAILDRESVGELFF. The CDR3, as DNA: TGTGCCATCCTCGACAGGGAGAGTGTCGGGGAGCTGTTTTTT.

The genes are TRBV7-2 and TRBJ2-1, with TRBD2 identical over 10 bases. After removal of 0 bases from V and 12 bases from J, the junction contained 11 bases not matched to a gene. The CDR3 sequence is 16 residues long. Germline V gene sequence: CDR1 SGHTA, CDR2 FQGNSA. CDR3 DNA sequence: TGTGCCAGCAGCTTAGCCGGGACTAGCGTCGCAGGGCGGCAGTTCTTC. This sequence encodes CASSLAGTSVAGRQFF.

The chain recombines TRBV27 with TRBJ2-7; TRBD1 might be the D (5 bases). V was shortened by 2 bases and J by 2 bases, with 13 bases between the two germline ends. Germline V gene data show CDR1 as MNHEY and CDR2 as SMNVEV (reference sequence). The CDR3 has 15 amino acids. In nucleotides, the CDR3 is TGTGCCAGCAGTTTAGGAGACAGTTCAGCCTACGAGCAGTACTTC. This encodes CASSLGDSSAYEQYF.

This clonotype was recorded a few times. The chain has TRBV9 and TRBJ2-3; 14 bases align to TRBD2. CDR3 size: 18 residues. CDR1 and CDR2 from the germline V gene are SGDLS and YYNGEE. V gave up 2 bases and J gave up 6 bases; unmatched junction bases: 11. The CDR3 loop is CASSVRGTSGGGTDTQYF. Here the CDR3 DNA reads TGTGCCAGCAGCGTCCGCGGGACTAGCGGGGGTGGGACGGATACGCAGTATTTT.

This clonotype was counted a few times. The V call is TRBV6-2 or TRBV6-3, the J call TRBJ1-2; a possible D gene is TRBD1 (5 bases). The CDR3 contains 15 residues. The V gene lost 5 bases and the J gene lost 0 bases, with 13 bases spanning the gap. Germline V gene lookup returns CDR1 MNHEY and CDR2 SVGEGT. CDR3 loop: CASSPGGPTNYGYTF. CDR3 DNA sequence: TGTGCCAGCAGTCCGGGGGGACCTACTAACTATGGCTACACCTTC.

In its sample, this clonotype was seen a few times. This chain links TRBV7-2 with TRBJ2-5, with a weak D call TRBD1 (6 bases). The CDR3 totals 13 residues. Germline V gene data show CDR1 as SGHTA and CDR2 as FQGNSA. V was shortened by 5 bases and J by 7 bases, with 14 bases between the two germline ends. The CDR3 nucleotides are TGTGCCAGCAGCAGACAGGCCCGGGTGACCCAGTACTTC. It codes for CASSRQARVTQYF.

This clonotype has more than one count but fewer than ten. The chain carries TRBV4-3 and TRBJ2-5; either TRBD1 or TRBD2 may fit D (5 bases each). V was cut by 5 bases and J by 5 bases, with 12 bases left in between. CDR1 LGHNA and CDR2 YSLEER come from the germline V gene. CDR3 size: 13 residues. In nucleotides, the CDR3 is TGCGCCAGCAGCTTGGGACCTCTCGAGACCCAGTACTTC. This translates into CASSLGPLETQYF.

V gene TRBV24-1 combines with J gene TRBJ2-1; D may match TRBD1 or TRBD2 (5 bases each). Trimming removed 7 bases from V and 0 bases from J, with 9 bases in between. This CDR3 has 14 residues. In germline, CDR1 is KGHDR, CDR2 SFDVKD. The CDR3 reads CATRGPSSYNEQFF. In nucleotides, the CDR3 is TGTGCCACCAGGGGACCGAGCTCCTACAATGAGCAGTTCTTC.

The sample holds a few counts of this clonotype. This chain connects TRBV10-3 to TRBJ1-2; 7 nucleotides line up with TRBD1. V was pared by 10 bases and J by 8 bases, with 13 bases of the junction left unmatched. Germline loops: CDR1 ENHRY, CDR2 SYGVKD. CDR3 length: 13 amino acids. The CDR3 region is CATHRGAGSGYTF. DNA of the CDR3: TGTGCCACTCACAGGGGTGCAGGGTCCGGCTACACCTTC.